This entry is about one T cell receptor beta chain. The target antigen is unknown. The sample originates from a study of shared clonotypes between healthy human individuals. V was clipped by 4 bases and J by 2 bases; unmatched bases: 5. The germline V gene has CDR1 MDHEN and CDR2 SYDVKM. The CDR3 is made up of 15 amino acids. General observations from the study: Sampling covered blood only; tissue repertoires likely differ.

Splitting the CD4+ cells yielded a CD45RA+ naive subset and a CD45RA-negative memory subset. For every subset, genomic DNA was evenly distributed across several immunoSEQ plates. Clones were read by immunoSEQ multiplex PCR, and TCRdb kept only the in-frame ones, dropping some. The sample lists approximately 1,000,000 clones; roughly 77% were seen once. Sequenced sample: memory CD4+ T cells from PBMCs. Specified subset: CD45RA-negative fraction. The genes are TRBV28 and TRBJ2-1; TRBD2 agrees at 7 bases. The sequence was obtained from a man aged 18 to 30 in good health. Some clones in this sample may be carry-over from other donors' samples. The CDR3 spells CASSSLLAAYNEQFF. The CDR3 region has the DNA TGTGCCAGCAGTTCCCTCCTAGCGGCCTACAATGAGCAGTTCTTC.